The 24 T cell receptor beta chains below all came from one sample that was sequenced in a study of T-cell memory formation after mild COVID-19. TCRdb re-derived calls from the 5' RACE reads in MiXCR, one entry per CDR3 protein. This table holds fewer than 250,000 distinct CDR3 sequences, 27% found once. The sequenced sample consisted of PBMCs or a T cell subset sorted from them (not recorded which). These receptor sequences come from an adult woman who had mild COVID-19 (a few samples of this study predate the infection). Cell type and time point are not known.

This clonotype has more than one count but fewer than ten. The V and J genes are TRBV7-8 and TRBJ2-2; 12 nucleotides agree with TRBD2. Losses at the gene ends were 2 bases for V and 0 bases for J; bases not matched to a gene: 7. CDR3 length: 19 residues. Germline CDR1 is SGHVS and CDR2 is FQNEAQ. This CDR3 reads CASSLPGLAGYSNTGELFF. CDR3 DNA: TGTGCCAGCAGCTTACCCGGACTAGCGGGATACTCGAACACCGGGGAGCTGTTTTTT.

The chain combines TRBV29-1 with TRBJ2-1, with D maybe TRBD2 (6 bases). Germline V lookup: CDR1 SQVTM, CDR2 ANQGSEA. V was cut by 0 bases and J by 4 bases, with 28 bases left in between. This CDR3 comprises 20 residues. The CDR3 here is CSVEDLPGAKELGGYNEQFF. The CDR3 nucleotides are TGCAGCGTTGAAGATCTCCCAGGAGCAAAAGAGTTGGGGGGATACAATGAGCAGTTCTTC.

The genes are TRBV24-1 and TRBJ2-1; 9 nucleotides agree with TRBD1. The CDR3 consists of 16 residues. V was clipped by 1 base and J by 5 bases; unmatched bases: 5. In germline, CDR1 is KGHDR, CDR2 SFDVKD. The CDR3 loop reads CATSDFARTGDNEQFF. CDR3 DNA sequence: TGTGCCACCAGTGATTTCGCTAGGACAGGGGACAATGAGCAGTTCTTC.

This chain links TRBV9 with TRBJ2-1; 9 bases map to TRBD2. The CDR3 has 15 amino acids. The germline gives CDR1 SGDLS, CDR2 YYNGEE. V lost 0 bases and J lost 2; bases outside the gene matches: 0. The CDR3 DNA is TGTGCCAGCAGCGTAGTAGCGGGAGCCTACAATGAGCAGTTCTTC. Residues: CASSVVAGAYNEQFF.

The rearrangement uses TRBV7-9 and TRBJ1-6; no clear D gene. Trimming shortened V by 6 bases and J by 3 bases, and 12 bases separated the two germline ends. Per the germline V gene, CDR1 is SEHNR and CDR2 is FQNEAQ (reference sequence). The CDR3 extends over 15 amino acids. The CDR3: CASSGTVNYNSPLHF. CDR3 DNA: TGTGCCAGCAGTGGAACAGTCAACTATAATTCACCCCTCCACTTT.

CDR3 residues: CATGGRDDGYTF. CDR3 nucleotides: TGTGCCACCGGGGGCAGGGACGATGGCTACACCTTC. The genes are TRBV24-1 and TRBJ1-2, with D perhaps matching TRBD1 (6 bases). The CDR3 extends over 12 amino acids. The germline V and J ends were trimmed by 9 bases and 6 bases, with 13 bases remaining between them. CDR1 KGHDR and CDR2 SFDVKD come from the germline V gene.

This clonotype came up a few times. V gene TRBV10-3 combines with J gene TRBJ2-2, with D possibly TRBD2 on 5 matching bases. Trimming shortened V by 6 bases and J by 4 bases, and 9 bases separated the two germline ends. There are 13 residues in the CDR3. CDR1 is ENHRY, CDR2 SYGVKD, per germline. As DNA, the CDR3 is TGTGCCATCAGGATGGGGAGCACCGGGGAGCTGTTTTTT. Amino acid sequence: CAIRMGSTGELFF.

There are a few counts of this clonotype. The chain combines TRBV2 with TRBJ2-5; maybe TRBD2 (5 bases). This CDR3 has 13 amino acids. Germline CDR1 and CDR2: SNHLY and FYNNEI. V dropped 3 bases and J dropped 5 bases, with 10 bases sitting between them. The CDR3 region is CASSDGVRETQYF. Written as DNA, the CDR3 is TGTGCCAGCAGTGACGGGGTGAGGGAGACCCAGTACTTC.

V usage is TRBV2 and J usage is TRBJ2-1, with D perhaps TRBD2 (6 bases). The CDR3 has 15 amino acids. The germline V gene has CDR1 SNHLY and CDR2 FYNNEI. V shed 8 bases and J shed 0 bases, with 14 bases lying between them. CDR3 loop: CASQRDLSSYNEQFF. The CDR3 DNA follows: TGTGCCAGCCAACGGGACTTAAGCTCCTACAATGAGCAGTTCTTC.

This chain joins TRBV5-1 and TRBJ1-1, with 7 positions matching TRBD1. CDR1 is SGHRS and CDR2 is YFSETQ in the germline V gene. The V and J ends lost 3 bases and 0 bases, in that order; junction bases with no gene match: 5. The CDR3 totals 15 residues. Here the CDR3 reads CASSSGQSLNTEAFF. DNA of the CDR3: TGCGCCAGCAGCTCGGGACAGAGTCTGAACACTGAAGCTTTCTTT.

The table lists this clonotype with a few counts. This CDR3 reads CASSLAWADTQYF. CDR3 coding DNA: TGCGCCAGCAGCTTGGCGTGGGCAGATACGCAGTATTTT. The rearrangement uses TRBV5-1 and TRBJ2-3; no clear D gene. This CDR3 contains 13 residues. V lost 0 bases and J lost 4, with 6 bases in between. Germline CDR1 reads SGHRS; CDR2 reads YFSETQ.

V gene TRBV25-1 combines with J gene TRBJ1-2, with D hard to call. Germline-derived CDR1 and CDR2 are MGHDK and SYGVNS. Trimming cost V 1 base and J 8 bases, with 20 bases left between them. CDR3 size: 16 residues. CDR3 sequence: CASSESEGRPSRGYTF. DNA for the CDR3: TGTGCCAGCAGTGAATCGGAGGGTCGACCGTCGAGAGGCTACACCTTC.

This sequence joins TRBV7-3 and TRBJ2-3, with D possibly being TRBD2 (6 bases). CDR3 size: 14 residues. In germline, CDR1 is SGHTA, CDR2 FQGTGA. The ends were cut back, 0 bases at V and 8 bases at J, with 12 bases in the middle. The CDR3 protein is CASSLTAGGGTQYF. CDR3 nucleotides: TGTGCCAGCAGCTTAACCGCCGGGGGTGGTACGCAGTATTTT.

The rearrangement joins TRBV29-1 to TRBJ2-7; 8 positions agree with TRBD1. Germline V gene lookup returns CDR1 SQVTM and CDR2 ANQGSEA. This CDR3 has 12 residues. The V segment lost 8 bases and the J segment 7 bases; nucleotides outside the gene matches: 10. DNA of the CDR3: TGCAGCCTGAGGACAGGGCCTGGGGAGCAGTACTTC. Translated, it gives CSLRTGPGEQYF.

The V call is TRBV20-1, the J call TRBJ2-7; 9 nucleotides line up with TRBD1. V lost 6 bases and J lost 1; bases outside the gene matches: 7. Germline V gene sequence: CDR1 DFQATT, CDR2 SNEGSKA (reference sequence). This CDR3 has 14 residues. CDR3 sequence reads: CSATGQGLSYEQYF. The CDR3 bases are TGCAGTGCCACCGGACAGGGGCTATCCTACGAGCAGTACTTC.

The chain has TRBV5-1 and TRBJ1-1, with D tentatively TRBD1 (6 bases). Deletions cut 4 bases from V and 4 bases from J, with 17 bases between. The CDR3 totals 15 residues. CDR1 is SGHRS and CDR2 is YFSETQ in the germline V gene. The CDR3 sequence is CASSAQQGTSTEAFF. CDR3 DNA: TGCGCCAGCAGCGCACAACAGGGTACGAGCACTGAAGCTTTCTTT.

A single count supports this clonotype. A much bigger clone sits one base away, suggesting this may be a read error. The V gene is TRBV7-2, the J gene TRBJ1-1, with 7 bases lining up with TRBD1. CDR1 is SGHTA, CDR2 FQGNSA, per germline. This CDR3 has 13 amino acids. The CDR3 spells CASSFTGDTEDFF. The CDR3, as DNA: TGTGCCAGCAGCTTCACAGGGGACACTGAAGATTTCTTT.

This sequence joins TRBV6-5 and TRBJ2-3; TRBD1 aligns across 8 bases. Germline CDR1 reads MNHEY; CDR2 reads SVGAGI. This CDR3 has 13 amino acids. The V and J ends lost 7 bases and 6 bases, in that order; junction bases with no gene match: 6. CDR3 loop: CASTHTGGDTQYF. The CDR3 nucleotides read TGTGCCAGCACACACACAGGGGGGGATACGCAGTATTTT.

The rearrangement uses TRBV7-6 and TRBJ2-7; no clear D. This CDR3 comprises 13 residues. Trimming left V 5 bases short and J 1 base short, with 9 bases between. Germline V gives CDR1 SGHVS, CDR2 FNYEAQ. The CDR3 sequence is CASSQTVSYEQYF. For the CDR3, the DNA is TGTGCCAGCAGCCAGACTGTTTCCTACGAGCAGTACTTC.

This chain joins TRBV5-1 and TRBJ1-2; D uncertain. V lost 0 bases, J lost 7 bases, and 10 bases lay in between. From germline, CDR1 is SGHRS and CDR2 YFSETQ. The CDR3 spans 13 residues. The DNA for the CDR3 is TGCGCCAGCAGCTTGGACAGCCCTATTGGCTACACCTTC. Encoded protein: CASSLDSPIGYTF.

This clonotype appeared a few times. The chain recombines TRBV11-2 with TRBJ2-6; D might be TRBD1 or TRBD2, each matching 5 bases. V was clipped by 5 bases and J by 0 bases, with 17 bases between them. The germline gives CDR1 SGHAT, CDR2 FQNNGV. The CDR3 has 18 residues. The CDR3 sequence is CASSPALGRHSGANVLTF. CDR3 sequence (DNA): TGTGCCAGCAGCCCCGCTTTGGGACGGCACTCTGGGGCCAACGTCCTGACTTTC.

There are a few counts of this clonotype. The J gene is TRBJ1-4, the V gene TRBV15; D ambiguous. This CDR3 has 18 residues. In germline, CDR1 is LNHNV, CDR2 YYDKDF (reference sequence). V lost 2 bases to trimming and J lost 1 base, with 17 bases between them. The CDR3 loop is CATSRPPLRSRTNEKLFF. The CDR3 nucleotides are TGTGCCACCAGCAGACCTCCGTTGCGGAGTCGAACTAATGAAAAACTGTTTTTT.

This clonotype was seen more than once but under ten times. The gene calls are TRBV20-1 and TRBJ1-2, with D maybe TRBD1 (6 bases). Between the trimmed V and J ends, which lost 0 bases and 5 bases, there was a span of 16 bases. The CDR3 sequence is 15 residues long. CDR1 is DFQATT and CDR2 is SNEGSKA in the germline V gene (reference sequence). The CDR3 region is CSARDGRGALYGYTF. The CDR3 region has the DNA TGCAGTGCTAGAGATGGTCGGGGGGCATTATATGGCTACACCTTC.

The chain is built from TRBV6-2 or TRBV6-3 and TRBJ2-1; 8 positions match TRBD2. Germline assignment: CDR1 MNHEY and CDR2 SVGEGT. J was trimmed by 2 bases and V by 1 base; bases with no gene match: 7. The CDR3 runs 17 residues. CDR3 sequence reads: CASSYLLGLEAYNEQFF. DNA of the CDR3: TGTGCCAGCAGTTACTTATTGGGACTAGAGGCCTACAATGAGCAGTTCTTC.